This T cell receptor beta chain derives from a study of T cell responses to AZD1222 COVID-19 vaccine. Study-level information: Second doses were pooled across both intervals (about 4 or about 12 weeks). Findings and caveats of the study: Donor demographics were predominantly white British with a female majority; clonal diversity may be underestimated. Reportedly, nearly half of unique spike TCRs recognized epitopes outside B.1.351/B.1.1.7 mutations. With dominance at 160-218 and 743-854, vaccine-associated CD4 TCRs spanned spike.

Measured with immunoSEQ multiplex PCR; TCRdb has only the in-frame clones, and not every one. Altogether more than 110,000 clones are present, under 95% being singletons, with the ten largest covering about 3%. Concerning this clone itself: Its antigen is not identified.

V was pared by 5 bases and J by 2 bases, with 8 bases of the junction left unmatched. Germline-derived CDR1 and CDR2 are SGHNT and YENEEA. This CDR3 is 16 amino acids long. The sequencing used peripheral blood, collected on day 0 of AZD1222 vaccination. The source of this sequence is an adult in good health. This sequence joins TRBV11-3 and TRBJ2-1, with 8 bases aligning to TRBD2. DNA for the CDR3: TGTGCCAGCAGCACCGCCTGGACTAGCCCCTACAATGAGCAGTTCTTC. It translates to CASSTAWTSPYNEQFF.